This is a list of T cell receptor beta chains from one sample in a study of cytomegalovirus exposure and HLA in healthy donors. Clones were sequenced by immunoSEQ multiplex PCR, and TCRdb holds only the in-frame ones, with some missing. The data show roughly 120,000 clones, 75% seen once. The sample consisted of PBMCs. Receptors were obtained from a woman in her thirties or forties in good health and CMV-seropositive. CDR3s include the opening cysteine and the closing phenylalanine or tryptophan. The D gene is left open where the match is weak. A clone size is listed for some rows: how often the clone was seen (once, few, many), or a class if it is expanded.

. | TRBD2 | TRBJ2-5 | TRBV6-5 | TGTGCCAGCAGTTACTCGACTAGCGGGGGGGCAGAGACCCAGTACTTC | CASSYSTSGGAETQYF
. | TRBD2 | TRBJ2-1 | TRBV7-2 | TGTGCCAGCAGCTTAGCGCCTAGCGGGAGGAATGAGCAGTTCTTC | CASSLAPSGRNEQFF
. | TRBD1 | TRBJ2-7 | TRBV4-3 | TGCGCCAGCAGCCAAGGACAGGGAATTCAGAACGAGCAGTACTTC | CASSQGQGIQNEQYF
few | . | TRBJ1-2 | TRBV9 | TGTGCCAGCAGCGACTGGAACTATGGCTACACCTTC | CASSDWNYGYTF
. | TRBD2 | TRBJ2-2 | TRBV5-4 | TGTGCCAGCAGCCTGACTAGCGGGAGAACCGGGGAGCTGTTTTTT | CASSLTSGRTGELFF
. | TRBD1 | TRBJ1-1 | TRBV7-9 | TGTGCCAGCATCCCCATAGGGACAGGGTTGACTGAAGCTTTCTTT | CASIPIGTGLTEAFF
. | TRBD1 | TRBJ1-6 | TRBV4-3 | TGCGCCAGCAGCCAAAAGTACGACAGGGATTCACCCCTCCACTTT | CASSQKYDRDSPLHF
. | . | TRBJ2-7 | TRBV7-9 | TGTGCCAGCAGCTTCCCACGGACAGCCTACGAGCAGTACTTC | CASSFPRTAYEQYF
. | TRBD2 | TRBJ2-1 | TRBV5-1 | TGCGCCAGCAGCTATTCCGGGACTACCGGATACAATGAGCAGTTCTTC | CASSYSGTTGYNEQFF
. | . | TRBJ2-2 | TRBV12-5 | TGTGCTAGTGGTTTGACCTATTCGGGGGAAACCACGAACACCGGGGAGCTGTTTTTT | CASGLTYSGETTNTGELFF
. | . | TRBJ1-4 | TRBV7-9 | TGTGCCAGCAGCTCTCTTCGGGGGGGAACTAATGAAAAACTGTTTTTT | CASSSLRGGTNEKLFF
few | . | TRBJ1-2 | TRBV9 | TGTGCCAGCAGCACAGGGTCGCATGGCTACACCTTC | CASSTGSHGYTF
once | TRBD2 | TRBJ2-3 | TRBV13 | TGTGCCAGCAGCGGACAGGGACTAGCGGGAACAGATACGCAGTATTTT | CASSGQGLAGTDTQYF
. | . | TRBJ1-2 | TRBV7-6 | TGTGCCAGCAGCTTGGGGGTCGGGGACTGGGACTACACCTTC | CASSLGVGDWDYTF
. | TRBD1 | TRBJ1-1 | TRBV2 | TGTGCCAGCAGAAGGGACAAGGGGGCCTCCACTGAAGCTTTCTTT | CASRRDKGASTEAFF
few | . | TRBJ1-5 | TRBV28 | TGTGCCAGCAGTTTAGAAAGGCACTATAGCAATCAGCCCCAGCATTTT | CASSLERHYSNQPQHF
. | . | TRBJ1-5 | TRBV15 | TGTGCCACGACCGAAGGGGGTGGAAGCAATCAGCCCCAGCATTTT | CATTEGGGSNQPQHF
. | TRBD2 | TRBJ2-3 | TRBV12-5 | TGTGCTGGTGGTGAAAGCGGGGGGGTGGATACGCAGTATTTT | CAGGESGGVDTQYF
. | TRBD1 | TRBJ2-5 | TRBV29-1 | TGCAGCGTTGAGCGAGGACAGGTCCACGAGACCCAGTACTTC | CSVERGQVHETQYF
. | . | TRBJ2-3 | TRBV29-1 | TGCAGCGTTGTTCGAGACAGAGGAGCAGATACGCAGTATTTT | CSVVRDRGADTQYF
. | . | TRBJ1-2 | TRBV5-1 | TGCGCCAGCAGCTTGAAGGACAGTCTCTATGGCTACACCTTC | CASSLKDSLYGYTF
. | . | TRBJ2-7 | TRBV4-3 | TGCGCCAGCAGCCAAGAGTACCCCGGTCCCTACGAGCAGTACTTC | CASSQEYPGPYEQYF
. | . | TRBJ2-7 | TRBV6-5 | TGTGCCAGCAGTGTCGGGTCTTACGAGCAGTACTTC | CASSVGSYEQYF
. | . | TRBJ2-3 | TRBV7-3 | TGTGCCAGCAGTGATGGAGCGGGCACAGATACGCAGTATTTT | CASSDGAGTDTQYF
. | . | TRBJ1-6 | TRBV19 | TGTGCCAGTACCCTGGGGGGTAGTAGAACAACCCTCCACTTT | CASTLGGSRTTLHF
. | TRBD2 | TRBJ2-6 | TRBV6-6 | TGTGCCAGCAGTTACGCGGGGGGCGGTGGGGCCAACGTCCTGACTTTC | CASSYAGGGGANVLTF
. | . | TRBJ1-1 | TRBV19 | TGTGCCAGTAGCCGAGGGGGGGTCACTGAAGCTTTCTTT | CASSRGGVTEAFF
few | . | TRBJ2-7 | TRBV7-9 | TGTGCCAGCAGCTTAGTAACCCACAGGGCCCCCTACGAGCAGTACTTC | CASSLVTHRAPYEQYF
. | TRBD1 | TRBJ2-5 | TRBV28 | TGTGCCAGCAGTCGCGACAGGGGGGAAGAGACCCAGTACTTC | CASSRDRGEETQYF
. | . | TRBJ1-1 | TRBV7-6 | TGTGCCAGCAGCTTGGGCAGGGTAAACACTGAAGCTTTCTTT | CASSLGRVNTEAFF
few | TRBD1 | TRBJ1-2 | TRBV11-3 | TGTGCCAGCAGCTTGCCCAAAGAGGGGCAGGGGGCGTATGGCTACACCTTC | CASSLPKEGQGAYGYTF
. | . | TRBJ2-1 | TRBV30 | TGTGCCTGGAGCGCCACGGACTGGGGGCCAGAGCAGTTCTTC | CAWSATDWGPEQFF
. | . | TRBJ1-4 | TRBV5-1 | TGCGCCAGCAGCTTGGCCAGCAGGGCCGGTGAAAAACTGTTTTTT | CASSLASRAGEKLFF
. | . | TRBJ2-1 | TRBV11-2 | TGTGCCAGCAGCTTAGTTAGTTATGAGCAGTTCTTC | CASSLVSYEQFF
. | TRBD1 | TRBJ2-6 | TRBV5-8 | TGTGCCAGCAGCCACAATAGGGACAGCTTCTCTGGGGCCAACGTCCTGACTTTC | CASSHNRDSFSGANVLTF
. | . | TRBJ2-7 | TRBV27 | TGTGCCACGCGGTCCGGAGCCTACGAGCAGTACTTC | CATRSGAYEQYF
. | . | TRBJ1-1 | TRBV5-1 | TGCGCCAGTCGCAGAGACAGTGAAGCTTTCTTT | CASRRDSEAFF
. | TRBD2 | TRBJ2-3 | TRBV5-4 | TGTGCCAGCAGCCTAGGACTAGCGGGGGATACGCAGTATTTT | CASSLGLAGDTQYF
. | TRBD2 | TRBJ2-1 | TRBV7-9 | TGTGCCAGCAGCATTAGCGGGAGTATAGATGAGCAGTTCTTC | CASSISGSIDEQFF
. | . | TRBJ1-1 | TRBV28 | TGTGCCAGCAGTCACGCCGACAGCCACTACACTGAAGCTTTCTTT | CASSHADSHYTEAFF
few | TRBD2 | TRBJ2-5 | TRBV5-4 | TGTGCCAGCAGCTTCTATCGGGAGGCCCAGTACTTC | CASSFYREAQYF
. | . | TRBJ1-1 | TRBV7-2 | TGTGCCAGCAGCCCACATGGGGGCCGAAATGAAGCTTTCTTT | CASSPHGGRNEAFF
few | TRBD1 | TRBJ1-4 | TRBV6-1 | TGTGCCAGCAGTGACAGGGGGAGAGATGAAAAACTGTTTTTT | CASSDRGRDEKLFF
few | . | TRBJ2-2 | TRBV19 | TGTGCCAGTAGTATAGATCCTAACACCGGGGAGCTGTTTTTT | CASSIDPNTGELFF
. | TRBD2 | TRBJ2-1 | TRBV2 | TGTGCCAGCACGTCTAGCGGGATATACAATGAGCAGTTCTTC | CASTSSGIYNEQFF
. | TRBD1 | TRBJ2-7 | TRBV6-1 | TGTGCCAGCAGCCATTGGGACAGGGGTTCCTACGAGCAGTACTTC | CASSHWDRGSYEQYF